A single sample gave rise to the 26 T cell receptor beta chains below, sequenced in a study of cytomegalovirus exposure and HLA in healthy donors. The PCR contained 60 Vbeta and 13 Jbeta primers. The protocol was immunoSEQ multiplex PCR, while the TCRdb copy is restricted to in-frame clones and leaves out a portion. This sample has fewer than 300,000 clones; 75% to 90% occur once, and the top ten carry about 0.29%. Sequencing was performed on PBMCs. The source is a girl aged 2 to 10 in good health and CMV-seronegative.

This chain links TRBV7-8 with TRBJ1-5, with TRBD1 as a possible D gene (5 bases). The CDR3 sequence is 14 residues long. V lost 5 bases and J 5 bases, leaving 13 bases between the germline ends. Germline values: CDR1 SGHVS, CDR2 FQNEAQ. In DNA, the CDR3 is TGTGCCAGCAGCCCAAGGGGTCGGGATCAGCCCCAGCATTTT. It encodes CASSPRGRDQPQHF.

V and J are TRBV5-1 and TRBJ1-4, with 8 bases lining up with TRBD1. Trimming removed 0 bases from V and 8 bases from J; junction bases left unmatched: 9. Germline V gene data show CDR1 as SGHRS and CDR2 as YFSETQ. This CDR3 is 16 amino acids long. As DNA, the CDR3 is TGCGCCAGCAGCTTGGAGTCAGGGGGCGCGAGGGAAAAACTGTTTTTT. This encodes CASSLESGGAREKLFF.

This chain uses TRBV4-2 with TRBJ2-1; 8 bases agree with TRBD1. From germline, CDR1 is LGHNA and CDR2 YNFKEQ. This CDR3 comprises 14 residues. With 5 bases clipped from V and 6 bases from J, the junction kept 6 bases outside the gene matches. CDR3 bases: TGTGCCAGCAGCGGCTGGGACAGGTCCAATGAGCAGTTCTTC. Protein product: CASSGWDRSNEQFF.

The rearrangement joins TRBV4-2 to TRBJ1-6; possible D gene TRBD1, 5 bases. The CDR3 is 17 amino acids. V was shortened by 4 bases and J by 3 bases, with 16 bases between the two germline ends. Germline V gene data show CDR1 as LGHNA and CDR2 as YNFKEQ. The CDR3, as DNA: TGTGCCAGCAGCCCCTTCCGGGACTTCTTCTATAATTCACCCCTCCACTTT. Its translation: CASSPFRDFFYNSPLHF.

The chain recombines TRBV7-3 with TRBJ2-7; TRBD2 matches 14 bases. The germline V gene has CDR1 SGHTA and CDR2 FQGTGA. The CDR3 runs 20 residues. J was trimmed by 1 base and V by 3 bases; bases with no gene match: 14. The CDR3 spells CASSFPVGLAGAARSYEQYF. DNA for the CDR3: TGTGCCAGCAGCTTTCCCGTGGGACTAGCGGGAGCGGCTCGATCCTACGAGCAGTACTTC. Together with reference TRBV7-3 and TRBJ2-7, the CDR3 gives the full variable domain: GAGVSQTPSNKVTEKGKYVELRCDPISGHTALYWYRQSLGQGPEFLIYFQGTGAADDSGLPNDRFFAVRPEGSVSTLKIQRTERGDSAVYLCASSFPVGLAGAARSYEQYFGPGTRLTVT.

The chain has TRBV9 and TRBJ2-1; TRBD1 aligns across 8 bases. Trimming removed 1 base from V and 8 bases from J; junction bases left unmatched: 5. The germline V gene encodes CDR1 SGDLS and CDR2 YYNGEE. The CDR3 spans 14 residues. The CDR3 DNA reads TGTGCCAGCAGCGTAAGCAGGGGGCTCGATGAGCAGTTCTTC. This translates into CASSVSRGLDEQFF. The full variable domain, rest sourced from reference TRBV9 and TRBJ2-1, is DSGVTQTPKHLITATGQRVTLRCSPRSGDLSVYWYQQSLDQGLQFLIQYYNGEERAKGNILERFSAQQFPDLHSELNLSSLELGDSALYFCASSVSRGLDEQFFGPGTRLTVL.

This clone was seen a handful of times. J is TRBJ2-3 and V is TRBV4-1; weak D call: TRBD2 (6 bases). In germline, CDR1 is MGHRA, CDR2 YSYEKL. The CDR3 length is 15 residues. The germline V and J ends were trimmed by 4 bases and 1 base, with 12 bases remaining between them. CDR3 region: CASSLSGLGTDTQYF. The CDR3 coding sequence is TGCGCCAGCAGCCTCAGCGGGTTAGGCACAGATACGCAGTATTTT.

The DNA for the CDR3 is TGTGCCAGCAGCTTAACCGGACTTCTAGCCAAAAACATTCAGTACTTC. Its protein is CASSLTGLLAKNIQYF. The gene calls are TRBV11-2 and TRBJ2-4; D possibly corresponds to TRBD2 (5 bases). Per the germline V gene, CDR1 is SGHAT and CDR2 is FQNNGV. V shed 2 bases and J shed 0 bases, with 11 bases lying between them. The CDR3 is made up of 16 amino acids. Full variable domain (rest looked up from reference TRBV11-2 and TRBJ2-4): EAGVAQSPRYKIIEKRQSVAFWCNPISGHATLYWYQQILGQGPKLLIQFQNNGVVDDSQLPKDRFSAERLKGVDSTLKIQPAKLEDSAVYLCASSLTGLLAKNIQYFGAGTRLSVL.

The genes are TRBV7-6 and TRBJ2-7; tentative D call: TRBD1 (5 bases). The CDR3 contains 16 residues. Trimming took off 1 base at V and 4 bases at J, with 17 bases between the two ends. Germline CDR1 SGHVS, CDR2 FNYEAQ. CDR3 amino acids: CASSLGQWQGYYEQYF. The DNA for the CDR3 is TGTGCCAGCAGCTTAGGGCAGTGGCAGGGCTATTACGAGCAGTACTTC.

In DNA form, the CDR3 reads TGTGCCAGCAGTTACTCGGGCGGGACGCCTAATGAGCAGTTCTTC. It encodes CASSYSGGTPNEQFF. The chain recombines TRBV6-5 with TRBJ2-1; D possibly corresponds to TRBD2 (6 bases). This CDR3 is built from 15 residues. Germline V gene lookup returns CDR1 MNHEY and CDR2 SVGAGI. Trimming shortened V by 0 bases and J by 7 bases, and 13 bases separated the two germline ends.

The CDR3 nucleotides read TGTGCCAGTAGTGCGGGACAGGGGGCAGTAGATACGCAGTATTTT. The encoded protein is CASSAGQGAVDTQYF. The rearrangement uses TRBV19 and TRBJ2-3, with 12 positions matching TRBD1. The CDR3 has 15 residues. Germline V gives CDR1 LNHDA, CDR2 SQIVND (reference sequence). V dropped 5 bases and J dropped 5; count of bases not matched to a gene: 5. The whole variable domain, remainder taken from reference TRBV19 and TRBJ2-3, is DGGITQSPKYLFRKEGQNVTLSCEQNLNHDAMYWYRQDPGQGLRLIYYSQIVNDFQKGDIAEGYSVSREKKESFPLTVTSAQKNPTAFYLCASSAGQGAVDTQYFGPGTRLTVL.

The CDR3 here is CAWSVMDTNQPQHF. The CDR3 DNA is TGTGCCTGGAGTGTAATGGACACGAATCAGCCCCAGCATTTT. V is TRBV30 and J is TRBJ1-5; possibly TRBD1 for D (5 bases). The CDR3 has 14 residues. Trimming shortened V by 0 bases and J by 4 bases, and 10 bases separated the two germline ends. Germline V CDR1 and CDR2: GTSNPN, SVGIG (reference sequence).

This chain joins TRBV28 and TRBJ2-3; D gene ambiguous. The CDR3 sequence is 16 residues long. Trimming removed 7 bases at V and 1 base at J, with 18 bases between. Germline lookup yields CDR1 MDHEN and CDR2 SYDVKM. DNA of the CDR3: TGTGCCAGCACCTACTCTCGGTCACCCCGCACAGATACGCAGTATTTT. Protein sequence: CASTYSRSPRTDTQYF.

This clone turned up a few times. The chain combines TRBV19 with TRBJ2-7; 10 nucleotides line up with TRBD1. V lost 4 bases to trimming and J lost 7 bases; unmatched junction nucleotides: 7. This CDR3 is 14 amino acids long. Germline assignment: CDR1 LNHDA and CDR2 SQIVND (reference sequence). The CDR3: CASSTDRGPREQYF. In nucleotides, the CDR3 is TGTGCCAGTAGTACCGACAGGGGGCCAAGGGAGCAGTACTTC.

V and J are TRBV6-1 and TRBJ1-6; 7 positions match TRBD1. The junction had 15 bases not matched to a gene; V was cut back by 2 bases and J by 8 bases. There are 18 residues in the CDR3. Per the germline V gene, CDR1 is MNHNS and CDR2 is SASEGT. The CDR3 protein is CASSEYFLLGTEYSPLHF. CDR3 nucleotides: TGTGCCAGCAGTGAATATTTCTTATTGGGGACAGAGTATTCACCCCTCCACTTT.

This chain joins TRBV7-8 and TRBJ2-5; no reliable D call. The CDR3 consists of 13 residues. In germline, CDR1 is SGHVS, CDR2 FQNEAQ. V was pared by 2 bases and J by 5 bases, with 9 bases between. Here the CDR3 DNA reads TGTGCCAGCAGCTTACCTTCGTCGGAGACCCAGTACTTC. Translating gives CASSLPSSETQYF.

The chain uses TRBV2 and TRBJ2-4, with 7 bases aligning to TRBD1. V shed 2 bases and J 7 bases; nucleotides not matched to a gene: 14. Germline V gene sequence: CDR1 SNHLY, CDR2 FYNNEI. This CDR3 has 17 residues. The CDR3, as DNA: TGTGCCAGCAGTGAAAGGGGGCTAGCTAATTCCCCGAACATTCAGTACTTC. Translation: CASSERGLANSPNIQYF.

The CDR3 coding sequence is TGTGCCAGCAGCGTCGGAGTCTACAGGGACGGGGGGAAACTGTTTTTT. It yields the protein CASSVGVYRDGGKLFF. The chain combines TRBV7-6 with TRBJ1-4; possible D gene TRBD1, 6 bases. CDR3 size: 16 residues. With 5 bases removed from V and 11 bases from J, the gap between germline ends came to 24 bases. Germline V gene sequence: CDR1 SGHVS, CDR2 FNYEAQ.

This clone was recorded a few times. This chain links TRBV28 with TRBJ1-6; D is unresolved. The V end lost 3 bases, the J end lost 13 bases, and 19 bases lay between the germline ends. The CDR3 spans 15 residues. Germline V CDR1 and CDR2: MDHEN, SYDVKM. The CDR3 reads CASSFLPGEMGPLHF. As DNA, the CDR3 is TGTGCCAGCAGTTTTCTTCCCGGGGAGATGGGGCCCCTCCACTTT.

This clone was detected a few times. The rearrangement joins TRBV29-1 to TRBJ2-7, with a tentative D call TRBD1 (7 bases). The CDR3 has 15 residues. The V gene lost 7 bases and the J gene lost 6 bases, with 25 bases spanning the gap. CDR1 is SQVTM and CDR2 is ANQGSEA in the germline V gene. DNA for the CDR3: TGCAGCGCTAGCAGGGGGGCTCATGGGTCACGCGAGCAGTACTTC. It specifies CSASRGAHGSREQYF.

The genes are TRBV5-1 and TRBJ2-7; 9 positions match TRBD1. The V gene's germline CDR1 is SGHRS and CDR2 YFSETQ. CDR3 size: 14 residues. V dropped 4 bases and J dropped 3; count of bases not matched to a gene: 5. The DNA for the CDR3 is TGCGCCAGCAGCATACCGGGACAGGGCTACGAGCAGTACTTC. This encodes CASSIPGQGYEQYF.

V gene TRBV18 combines with J gene TRBJ1-2, with 9 bases aligning to TRBD1. This CDR3 is 15 amino acids long. V trimming: 0 bases; J trimming: 4 bases; junction bases outside the gene matches: 3. CDR1 is KGHSH and CDR2 is LQKENI in the germline V gene. The CDR3 protein is CASSPPLTGGYGYTF. Here the CDR3 DNA reads TGTGCCAGCTCACCACCGTTGACAGGGGGCTATGGCTACACCTTC.

The rearrangement links TRBV6-4 to TRBJ1-5, with D maybe TRBD1 (6 bases). The CDR3 is made up of 15 amino acids. Germline assignment: CDR1 MRHNA and CDR2 SNTAGT. V was trimmed by 3 bases and J by 3 bases, leaving 12 bases between them. The CDR3 sequence is CASSEEGGDNQPQHF. The DNA for the CDR3 is TGTGCCAGCAGTGAGGAAGGGGGGGACAATCAGCCCCAGCATTTT.

This clone was counted a single time. The chain uses TRBV18 and TRBJ1-1, with a tentative D call TRBD1 (6 bases). The V gene's germline CDR1 is KGHSH and CDR2 LQKENI. The CDR3 has 15 residues. The germline V and J ends were trimmed by 5 bases and 1 base, with 14 bases remaining between them. The CDR3 loop is CASSEAQGENTEAFF. As DNA, the CDR3 is TGTGCCAGCTCAGAAGCACAGGGAGAGAACACTGAAGCTTTCTTT. Full variable domain (outside the CDR3, taken from reference TRBV18 and TRBJ1-1): NAGVMQNPRHLVRRRGQEARLRCSPMKGHSHVYWYRQLPEEGLKFMVYLQKENIIDESGMPKERFSAEFPKEGPSILRIQQVVRGDSAAYFCASSEAQGENTEAFFGQGTRLTVV.

V gene TRBV30 combines with J gene TRBJ1-5, with 9 bases aligning to TRBD1. Trimming removed 1 base from V and 1 base from J; junction bases left unmatched: 5. The CDR3 has 16 residues. CDR1 is GTSNPN and CDR2 is SVGIG in the germline V gene (reference sequence). The CDR3 coding sequence is TGTGCCTGGAGTGCAATACAGGGGGCAAGCAATCAGCCCCAGCATTTT. Its translation is CAWSAIQGASNQPQHF.

The CDR3 here is CASSIQEYQPQHF. The CDR3 nucleotides read TGTGCCAGTAGTATACAGGAATATCAGCCCCAGCATTTT. This rearrangement joins TRBV19 to TRBJ1-5; the D is unclear. CDR3 length: 13 amino acids. Trimming removed 2 bases at V and 5 bases at J, with 7 bases between. Per germline, CDR1 LNHDA and CDR2 SQIVND (reference sequence).